This TCR beta chain was found in a study of blood T cells in healthy people across ages. Broader study findings: Investigators viewed diversity estimates from one million T cells as underestimates, the study reported. Among long-lived donors, naive CD4+ cells were more numerous and diversity higher than in aged donors.

Healthy Caucasian individuals from Russia aged about 6 to 95 were enrolled as donors. This CDR3 has 13 residues. Germline CDR1 SQVTM, CDR2 ANQGSEA. V was cut by 6 bases and J by 4 bases, with 15 bases left in between. This clonotype was detected once. Its antigen is still unknown. Primers used in a second PCR of about 7 to 12 cycles were a sample-barcoded 5' primer and a J-beta primer mix. TCRdb re-derived calls from the 5' RACE reads in MiXCR, one entry per CDR3 protein. The sample yields 1,500,000 or so distinct CDR3 sequences, around 59% seen once. The receptor's source is a man aged 18 to 29 in good health. This chain connects TRBV29-1 to TRBJ1-2; D possibly corresponds to TRBD1 (6 bases). Sequencing used blood. The CDR3, as DNA: TGCAGCGTGGACGGGGGCGGCGCCTATGGCTACACCTTC. Its translation: CSVDGGGAYGYTF.